The clone carrying this T cell receptor beta chain was found a few times. The antigen remains undetermined. Template switching created a universal primer site, and the cDNA included unique molecular identifiers. A single record per CDR3 protein comes from TCRdb applying MiXCR to the 5' RACE reads. The repertoire holds 500,000 to 600,000 distinct CDR3 sequences, with approximately 22% as singletons. This entry is derived from a study of identical twins. Study-wide findings and caveats: Fewer insertions characterized abundant cord blood beta clonotypes, whereas memory repertoires showed none.

V lost 4 bases to trimming and J lost 4 bases, with 11 bases between them. Germline CDR1 reads SEHNR; CDR2 reads FQNEAQ (reference sequence). This CDR3 comprises 14 residues. This sample also belongs to another study, concerning T cells expressing NK-cell markers. This second study says: Sorted CD3+CD56-NKG2C+, CD3+CD56+NKG2C+ and CD3+CD56+NKG2C- T cells supplied the TCR beta repertoires.

V and J are TRBV7-9 and TRBJ1-3; a weak D match, TRBD1 (6 bases). The sequencing input was CD4+ T cells sorted from blood. This clonotype originated in a woman under 30 in good health. The CDR3 reads CASSSDRRGNTIYF. CDR3 nucleotide sequence: TGTGCCAGCAGCTCCGACAGGAGGGGAAACACCATATATTTT.